These 29 T cell receptor beta chains originate from one sample sequenced in a study of brain T cells in children with intractable seizures. Here immunoSEQ multiplex PCR was the method, and the copy in TCRdb shows in-frame clones only, minus some. The sample carries tens of thousands of clones, 94% recorded once. The material sequenced was peripheral blood, taken at surgery. The receptors shown here come from a boy aged 5 to 17 with focal cortical dysplasia and intractable seizures.

The chain carries TRBV10-1 and TRBJ1-1; 7 nucleotides align to TRBD1. The CDR3 length is 15 residues. After removal of 6 bases from V and 0 bases from J, the junction contained 7 bases not matched to a gene. CDR1 and CDR2 from the germline V gene are WNHNN and SYGVQD (reference sequence). The chain's CDR3 is CASRPGTEMNTEAFF. The CDR3 DNA is TGCGCCAGCAGACCCGGGACAGAAATGAACACTGAAGCTTTCTTT.

The V call is TRBV6-4, the J call TRBJ2-3, with D perhaps TRBD1 or TRBD2 (6 bases each). CDR1 MRHNA and CDR2 SNTAGT come from the germline V gene. The CDR3 consists of 15 residues. The V end lost 0 bases, the J end lost 3 bases, and 10 bases lay between the germline ends. The CDR3 DNA sequence: TGTGCCAGCAGTGACTCGGGGGGCGCGACAGATACGCAGTATTTT. Its translation: CASSDSGGATDTQYF.

J is TRBJ2-3 and V is TRBV4-2, with unresolved D. Germline loops: CDR1 LGHNA, CDR2 YNFKEQ. Trimming took 0 bases from V and 0 from J, leaving 10 bases between them. The length of the CDR3 is 16 residues. The CDR3 DNA reads as TGTGCCAGCAGCCAAGATTGGGCTAGTAGCACAGATACGCAGTATTTT. As protein: CASSQDWASSTDTQYF.

The chain uses TRBV5-5 and TRBJ1-2; D gene uncertain. This CDR3 has 13 amino acids. V shed 1 base and J shed 3 bases, with 7 bases lying between them. Germline CDR1 reads SGHKS; CDR2 reads YYEKEE (reference sequence). Written as DNA, the CDR3 is TGTGCCAGCAGCTTGACCCGGGACTATGGCTACACCTTC. Protein sequence: CASSLTRDYGYTF.

This chain connects TRBV15 to TRBJ2-1, with TRBD2 matching over 9 bases. J lost 5 bases, V lost 5 bases, and 7 bases had no gene match. CDR3 length equals 15 residues. Germline assignment: CDR1 LNHNV and CDR2 YYDKDF (reference sequence). This CDR3 is CATSLKREAHNEQFF. The CDR3 nucleotides read TGTGCCACCAGCCTTAAGCGGGAGGCCCACAATGAGCAGTTCTTC.

The chain recombines TRBV7-9 with TRBJ2-1, with TRBD2 matching over 15 bases. Trimming took 4 bases from V and 3 from J; bases not matched to a gene: 7. The germline V gene encodes CDR1 SEHNR and CDR2 FQNEAQ (reference sequence). This CDR3 region has 18 residues. As DNA, the CDR3 is TGTGCCAGCAGCTCAGGGACTAGCGGGAGGCCCATCTACAATGAGCAGTTCTTC. As protein: CASSSGTSGRPIYNEQFF. The entire variable domain, with the rest obtained from reference TRBV7-9 and TRBJ2-1, is as follows: DTGVSQNPRHKITKRGQNVTFRCDPISEHNRLYWYRQTLGQGPEFLTYFQNEAQLEKSRLLSDRFSAERPKGSFSTLEIQRTEQGDSAMYLCASSSGTSGRPIYNEQFFGPGTRLTVL.

The chain links TRBV3-1 (or the pseudogene TRBV3-2) to TRBJ1-5, with TRBD1 as a possible D gene (5 bases). V was pared by 0 bases and J by 12 bases, with 9 bases between. Germline-derived CDR1 and CDR2 are LGHDT and YNNKEL (reference sequence). The CDR3 sequence is 12 residues long. CDR3 residues: CASSQDSGHQHF. The CDR3 bases are TGTGCCAGCAGCCAAGATAGCGGACACCAGCATTTT.

The gene calls are TRBV2 and TRBJ2-7, with D possibly matching TRBD2 (7 bases). CDR3 length: 13 amino acids. V was shortened by 3 bases and J by 4 bases, with 10 bases between the two germline ends. Germline CDR1 is SNHLY and CDR2 is FYNNEI. CDR3 amino acids: CASSDGGPYEQYF. CDR3 DNA sequence: TGTGCCAGCAGTGACGGGGGGCCGTACGAGCAGTACTTC.

V is TRBV4-1 and J is TRBJ2-3, with D uncertain. Per the germline V gene, CDR1 is MGHRA and CDR2 is YSYEKL. The CDR3 contains 15 residues. V was cut by 1 base and J by 3 bases, with 11 bases left in between. The CDR3 loop is CASSQVPDGTDTQYF. The CDR3 nucleotides are TGCGCCAGCAGCCAAGTACCAGATGGGACAGATACGCAGTATTTT.

The gene calls are TRBV30 and TRBJ2-1; D not resolved. Germline V gives CDR1 GTSNPN, CDR2 SVGIG (reference sequence). V was clipped by 5 bases and J by 0 bases, with 11 bases between them. This CDR3 has 14 residues. The CDR3 DNA reads as TGTGCCTGGGGACGGACGTACTCCTACAATGAGCAGTTCTTC. It yields the protein CAWGRTYSYNEQFF.

This clone showed up just once. The rearrangement uses TRBV13 and TRBJ1-2; tentatively, D is TRBD1 (5 bases). Per the germline V gene, CDR1 is PRHDT and CDR2 is FYEKMQ (reference sequence). The V end lost 5 bases, the J end lost 3 bases, and 13 bases lay between the germline ends. The CDR3 has 14 amino acids. The CDR3 loop is CASSGERGHYGYTF. The DNA of the CDR3 is TGTGCCAGCAGCGGAGAACGGGGACACTATGGCTACACCTTC.

This clone came up a few times. The chain employs TRBV6-1 and TRBJ1-1; D not resolved. Germline V gene lookup returns CDR1 MNHNS and CDR2 SASEGT. The CDR3 has 12 residues. The ends were cut back, 0 bases at V and 8 bases at J, with 7 bases in the middle. This chain's CDR3 is CASSEARVEAFF. The CDR3 DNA sequence: TGTGCCAGCAGTGAAGCGAGGGTGGAAGCTTTCTTT.

A single count supports this clone. V usage is TRBV11-2 and J usage is TRBJ2-1; tentatively, D is TRBD2 (6 bases). The length of the CDR3 is 14 residues. V was trimmed by 1 base and J by 3 bases, leaving 7 bases between them. CDR1 is SGHAT and CDR2 is FQNNGV in the germline V gene. CDR3 region: CASSLGTIYNEQFF. For the CDR3, the DNA is TGTGCCAGCAGCTTAGGGACTATCTACAATGAGCAGTTCTTC.

This chain joins TRBV12-3 or TRBV12-4 and TRBJ1-1; no clear D gene. V dropped 3 bases and J dropped 3 bases, with 8 bases sitting between them. The CDR3 totals 13 residues. The CDR3 sequence is CASSFGSYTEAFF. The CDR3 bases are TGTGCCAGCAGTTTTGGGTCTTACACTGAAGCTTTCTTT.

The V call is TRBV5-6, the J call TRBJ2-5, with TRBD2 matching over 8 bases. The germline gives CDR1 SGHDT, CDR2 YYEEEE. This CDR3 is built from 14 residues. Unmatched junction bases numbered 3, after V lost 0 bases and J lost 5 bases. Here the CDR3 DNA reads TGTGCCAGCAGCTTGGGACTAGCGCGGGAGACCCAGTACTTC. Translating gives CASSLGLARETQYF.

This chain joins TRBV23-1 and TRBJ1-2; the D gene is possibly TRBD1 (6 bases). TRBV23-1 has ORF status, its function being uncertain. This CDR3 spans 15 amino acids. Trimming removed 0 bases from V and 4 bases from J, with 12 bases in between. Here the CDR3 reads CASSQSIQGSYGYTF. The CDR3 DNA reads TGCGCCAGCAGTCAATCGATACAGGGAAGCTATGGCTACACCTTC.

CDR3 protein: CASSATGAVEKLFF. The DNA for the CDR3 is TGCGCCAGCAGCGCCACCGGCGCGGTTGAAAAACTGTTTTTT. J is TRBJ1-4 and V is TRBV4-1; D unresolved. Germline assignment: CDR1 MGHRA and CDR2 YSYEKL. The CDR3 spans 14 residues. V was pared by 5 bases and J by 7 bases, with 14 bases between.

V and J are TRBV11-2 and TRBJ1-6; TRBD1 agrees at 9 bases. The V gene end was trimmed by 6 bases and the J gene end by 7 bases; junction bases not matched to a gene: 10. The CDR3 loop spans 16 amino acids. Germline CDR1 is SGHAT and CDR2 is FQNNGV. CDR3 sequence reads: CASSFRETGGNSPLHF. CDR3 in DNA: TGTGCCAGCAGTTTCCGGGAGACAGGGGGAAATTCACCCCTCCACTTT.

The chain recombines TRBV5-1 with TRBJ2-5; D is unresolved. Per germline, CDR1 SGHRS and CDR2 YFSETQ. Trimming shortened V by 2 bases and J by 5 bases, and 7 bases separated the two germline ends. The CDR3 loop spans 12 amino acids. CDR3 region: CASSFTGETQYF. The CDR3 nucleotides are TGCGCCAGCAGCTTCACTGGGGAGACCCAGTACTTC.

This clone is a singleton in its sample. V and J are TRBV3-1 (or the pseudogene TRBV3-2) and TRBJ1-2; D might be TRBD1 (6 bases). This CDR3 is 14 amino acids long. Germline V lookup: CDR1 LGHDT, CDR2 YNNKEL (reference sequence). V was pared by 0 bases and J by 8 bases, with 13 bases between. The CDR3 DNA is TGTGCCAGCAGCCAAGAGGCTCCAGGGGAGGGCTACACCTTC. Encoded protein: CASSQEAPGEGYTF.

The chain employs TRBV21-1 and TRBJ2-7; TRBD2 is taken as the D call from the table, unchecked against the DNA. TRBV21-1 is reported as a pseudogene. This CDR3 contains 15 residues. CDR3 sequence: CASSKGTRRSYEQYV. CDR3 sequence (DNA): TGTGCCAGCAGCAAAGGGACTCGAAGGTCCTACGAGCAGTACGTC.

The count of this clone is one. The gene calls are TRBV27 and TRBJ2-5; 8 bases match TRBD2. The length of the CDR3 is 15 residues. The germline V gene encodes CDR1 MNHEY and CDR2 SMNVEV (reference sequence). V trimming: 5 bases; J trimming: 2 bases; junction bases outside the gene matches: 7. The DNA of the CDR3 is TGTGCCAGCAGTCCCCCGCGGGGGGAGCAAGAGACCCAGTACTTC. Residues: CASSPPRGEQETQYF.

This rearrangement joins TRBV2 to TRBJ1-2; 9 nucleotides match TRBD1. CDR3 length: 14 amino acids. J gave up 4 bases and V 7 bases, and 7 bases lay outside the gene matches. Germline V gives CDR1 SNHLY, CDR2 FYNNEI. The DNA for the CDR3 is TGTGCCAGCAATCCGGGACAGGGTAGCTATGGCTACACCTTC. It yields the protein CASNPGQGSYGYTF.

The V and J genes are TRBV28 and TRBJ2-7, with 7 bases lining up with TRBD1. The ends lost 6 bases at V and 4 bases at J; junction bases unmatched: 9. The germline V gene encodes CDR1 MDHEN and CDR2 SYDVKM. This CDR3 is built from 14 residues. The DNA of the CDR3 is TGTGCCAGCAGCGGAGACAGGGTACCGTACGAGCAGTACTTC. The encoded protein is CASSGDRVPYEQYF.

The chain employs TRBV12-5 and TRBJ2-5, with D unresolved. The CDR3 loop spans 11 amino acids. Trimming shortened V by 6 bases and J by 5 bases, and 7 bases separated the two germline ends. Germline CDR1 LGHNT, CDR2 FRNRAP. The CDR3 protein is CASGHGETQYF. In DNA form, the CDR3 reads TGTGCTAGTGGGCACGGGGAGACCCAGTACTTC.

The chain employs TRBV20-1 and TRBJ2-1; tentatively, D is TRBD2 (5 bases). V was clipped by 4 bases and J by 11 bases, with 9 bases between them. In germline, CDR1 is DFQATT, CDR2 SNEGSKA (reference sequence). This CDR3 comprises 10 residues. CDR3 nucleotides: TGCAGTGCTATGCGGGCCAAGCAGTTCTTC. Residues: CSAMRAKQFF.

This clone was seen just once. This chain joins TRBV2 and TRBJ1-1; D not certain. Germline lookup yields CDR1 SNHLY and CDR2 FYNNEI. V was clipped by 10 bases and J by 4 bases, with 13 bases between them. The CDR3 totals 12 residues. CDR3 sequence (DNA): TGTGCCACCACGATGGGAGGCACTGAAGCTTTCTTT. Translating gives CATTMGGTEAFF.

This clone was observed once. The chain uses TRBV19 and TRBJ1-2; D remains unclear. The V and J ends lost 7 bases and 4 bases respectively, with 13 bases between them. From germline, CDR1 is LNHDA and CDR2 SQIVND (reference sequence). The CDR3 spans 13 residues. Here the CDR3 DNA reads TGTGCCAGTACTCCTCCGACGGCCTATGGCTACACCTTC. Residues: CASTPPTAYGYTF.

The J gene is TRBJ1-2, the V gene TRBV2; no definite D call. This CDR3 region has 13 residues. The germline gives CDR1 SNHLY, CDR2 FYNNEI. The V and J ends lost 2 bases and 4 bases respectively, with 8 bases between them. In nucleotides, the CDR3 is TGTGCCAGCAGTGAACCGGGAAGCTATGGCTACACCTTC. Translated: CASSEPGSYGYTF.